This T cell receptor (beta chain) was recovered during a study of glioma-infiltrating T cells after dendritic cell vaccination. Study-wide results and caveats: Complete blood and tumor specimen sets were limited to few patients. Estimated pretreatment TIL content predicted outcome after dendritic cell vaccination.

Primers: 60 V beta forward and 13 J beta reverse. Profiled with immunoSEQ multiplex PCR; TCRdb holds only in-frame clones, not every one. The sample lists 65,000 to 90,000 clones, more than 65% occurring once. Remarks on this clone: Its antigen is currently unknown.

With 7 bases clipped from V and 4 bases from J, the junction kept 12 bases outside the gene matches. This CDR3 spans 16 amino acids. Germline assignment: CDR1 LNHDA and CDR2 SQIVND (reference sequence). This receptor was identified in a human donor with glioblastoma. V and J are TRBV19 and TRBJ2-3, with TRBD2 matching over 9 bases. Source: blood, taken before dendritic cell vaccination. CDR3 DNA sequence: TGTGCCAGTACAGCGGGGAGGACTAGCGTTCCAGATACGCAGTATTTT. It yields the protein CASTAGRTSVPDTQYF.